This T cell receptor beta chain was profiled in a study of cytomegalovirus exposure and HLA in healthy donors. The CDR3 is 16 amino acids. V dropped 4 bases and J dropped 6; count of bases not matched to a gene: 9. CDR1 and CDR2 (germline): MNHNS, SASEGT. The PCR contained 60 Vbeta and 13 Jbeta primers. The method was immunoSEQ multiplex PCR; TCRdb's version includes in-frame clones alone and lacks a portion of them. The sample has more than 95,000 clones, about 80% seen once; the top ten hold around 6.1%. The TCR comes from a man between 60 and 75 years old in good health and CMV-seropositive. The rearrangement links TRBV6-1 to TRBJ1-1; the match to TRBD1 covers 12 bases. The sample comprised PBMCs. CDR3 in DNA: TGTGCCAGCAGTGGGGGACAGGGGGCGAGGGGGGCTGAAGCTTTCTTT. It specifies CASSGGQGARGAEAFF.